The rows below give T cell receptor beta chains drawn from one sample of a study of control samples from healthy donors and cancer patients. This table comes from immunoSEQ multiplex PCR, and its TCRdb copy is limited to in-frame clones, with some not included. Found here are about 53,000 clones, about nine tenths of them singletons; the top ten hold 11% to 15%. The sequenced sample consisted of PBMCs. The source is a man in his sixties with head and neck cancer. Both conserved end residues are part of each CDR3. The D gene is left open where the match is weak. Size is omitted from some rows. Given values are once, few, many or a class for expanded clones.

CDR3aa: CASSPQTGTQGEQYF
CDR3nt: TGTGCCAGCTCACCCCAAACCGGGACTCAGGGCGAGCAGTACTTC
j_gene: TRBJ2-7
d_gene: -
abundance: -
v_gene: TRBV18

CDR3aa: CASSLGDKPYEQYF
CDR3nt: TGCGCCAGCAGCTTGGGGGACAAACCCTACGAGCAGTACTTC
j_gene: TRBJ2-7
d_gene: -
abundance: -
v_gene: TRBV5-1

CDR3aa: CASSQGTVATNEKLFF
CDR3nt: TGCGCCAGCAGCCAAGGGACGGTGGCAACTAATGAAAAACTGTTTTTT
j_gene: TRBJ1-4
d_gene: -
abundance: few
v_gene: TRBV4-1

CDR3aa: CAISPGQGASGANVLTF
CDR3nt: TGTGCCATCAGTCCGGGACAGGGGGCGTCTGGGGCCAACGTCCTGACTTTC
j_gene: TRBJ2-6
d_gene: TRBD1
abundance: -
v_gene: TRBV10-3

CDR3aa: CASRPDSYNEQFF
CDR3nt: TGTGCCAGCAGACCAGACTCCTACAATGAGCAGTTCTTC
j_gene: TRBJ2-1
d_gene: -
abundance: few
v_gene: TRBV5-4

CDR3aa: CASSLRDRDGYTF
CDR3nt: TGCGCCAGCAGCCTCCGGGACAGGGATGGCTACACCTTC
j_gene: TRBJ1-2
d_gene: TRBD1
abundance: few
v_gene: TRBV4-1

CDR3aa: CASSQDPDRTVNTEAFF
CDR3nt: TGTGCCAGCAGCCAAGACCCGGACAGAACTGTGAACACTGAAGCTTTCTTT
j_gene: TRBJ1-1
d_gene: -
abundance: -
v_gene: TRBV3-1/TRBV3-2

CDR3aa: CASRGRSNTGELFF
CDR3nt: TGCGCCAGCAGGGGCAGATCGAACACCGGGGAGCTGTTTTTT
j_gene: TRBJ2-2
d_gene: -
abundance: medium-sized
v_gene: TRBV10-1

CDR3aa: CASSLAGLYEQYF
CDR3nt: TGTGCCAGCAGCCTAGCGGGCCTCTACGAGCAGTACTTC
j_gene: TRBJ2-7
d_gene: TRBD2
abundance: -
v_gene: TRBV2

CDR3aa: CASSPDGDYGYTF
CDR3nt: TGCGCCAGCAGCCCGGACGGAGACTATGGCTACACCTTC
j_gene: TRBJ1-2
d_gene: -
abundance: few
v_gene: TRBV5-1

CDR3aa: CASSETSGTALHF
CDR3nt: TGTGCCAGCAGCGAGACTTCCGGGACAGCACTCCACTTT
j_gene: TRBJ1-6
d_gene: TRBD1
abundance: -
v_gene: TRBV6-5

CDR3aa: CASSMGGSDTQYF
CDR3nt: TGTGCCAGTAGTATGGGGGGATCAGATACGCAGTATTTT
j_gene: TRBJ2-3
d_gene: -
abundance: -
v_gene: TRBV19

CDR3aa: CASSHQSGGGYGYTF
CDR3nt: TGTGCCAGCAGCCACCAATCGGGGGGAGGCTATGGCTACACCTTC
j_gene: TRBJ1-2
d_gene: -
abundance: -
v_gene: TRBV3-1/TRBV3-2

CDR3aa: CASSPTKAGELFF
CDR3nt: TGTGCCAGCAGCCCTACTAAGGCCGGGGAGCTGTTTTTT
j_gene: TRBJ2-2
d_gene: -
abundance: -
v_gene: TRBV7-2

CDR3aa: CASSLSSGYYEQYF
CDR3nt: TGCGCCAGCAGCTTGTCGTCAGGATACTACGAGCAGTACTTC
j_gene: TRBJ2-7
d_gene: -
abundance: -
v_gene: TRBV5-1

CDR3aa: CSASNFGGSGTYNEQFF
CDR3nt: TGCAGTGCTAGTAATTTCGGGGGTAGCGGAACCTACAATGAGCAGTTCTTC
j_gene: TRBJ2-1
d_gene: -
abundance: -
v_gene: TRBV20-1

CDR3aa: CASSHLTDTQYF
CDR3nt: TGTGCCAGCAGCCATCTCACAGATACGCAGTATTTT
j_gene: TRBJ2-3
d_gene: -
abundance: -
v_gene: TRBV7-6

CDR3aa: CASSRTRTALNEQYF
CDR3nt: TGTGCCAGCAGCCGAACCAGGACGGCTCTTAACGAGCAGTACTTC
j_gene: TRBJ2-7
d_gene: -
abundance: once
v_gene: TRBV4-2

CDR3aa: CASSLAKDRGLQPQHF
CDR3nt: TGTGCCAGCAGCTTAGCCAAAGACAGGGGCCTTCAGCCCCAGCATTTT
j_gene: TRBJ1-5
d_gene: TRBD1
abundance: -
v_gene: TRBV7-2

CDR3aa: CASSLGRQGSRLPNEKLFF
CDR3nt: TGTGCCAGCAGCTTAGGTCGACAGGGGTCCCGTTTGCCTAATGAAAAACTGTTTTTT
j_gene: TRBJ1-4
d_gene: TRBD1
abundance: -
v_gene: TRBV13

CDR3aa: CASSQGRGPQPQHF
CDR3nt: TGTGCCAGCAGCCAAGGGAGGGGCCCTCAGCCCCAGCATTTT
j_gene: TRBJ1-5
d_gene: -
abundance: -
v_gene: TRBV3-1/TRBV3-2

CDR3aa: CASSLLGTVGYTF
CDR3nt: TGTGCCAGCAGCTTACTCGGGACAGTCGGCTACACCTTC
j_gene: TRBJ1-2
d_gene: TRBD1
abundance: -
v_gene: TRBV7-9

CDR3aa: CASGSRGSGNTIYF
CDR3nt: TGTGCCAGCGGCTCCAGGGGATCTGGAAACACCATATATTTT
j_gene: TRBJ1-3
d_gene: -
abundance: -
v_gene: TRBV6-5

CDR3aa: CASGGPGTQDKPQHF
CDR3nt: TGTGCTAGTGGAGGCCCCGGGACACAAGATAAGCCCCAGCATTTT
j_gene: TRBJ1-5
d_gene: -
abundance: -
v_gene: TRBV12-5

CDR3aa: CASSLAYGTIDEKLFF
CDR3nt: TGTGCCAGCAGCTTAGCCTACGGGACTATTGATGAAAAACTGTTTTTT
j_gene: TRBJ1-4
d_gene: -
abundance: -
v_gene: TRBV7-9

CDR3aa: CASSTPGQGRTQYF
CDR3nt: TGTGCCAGTAGTACACCGGGACAGGGCCGTACCCAGTACTTC
j_gene: TRBJ2-5
d_gene: TRBD1
abundance: -
v_gene: TRBV19

CDR3aa: CASSLRGSPLHF
CDR3nt: TGTGCCAGCAGTCTGAGGGGTTCACCCCTCCACTTT
j_gene: TRBJ1-6
d_gene: -
abundance: -
v_gene: TRBV6-5

CDR3aa: CASSSGIEQYF
CDR3nt: TGTGCCAGCAGCTCAGGAATCGAGCAGTACTTC
j_gene: TRBJ2-7
d_gene: -
abundance: few
v_gene: TRBV7-9

CDR3aa: CASSFSGLNSPLHF
CDR3nt: TGTGCCAGCAGCTTTTCGGGTCTAAATTCACCCCTCCACTTT
j_gene: TRBJ1-6
d_gene: -
abundance: -
v_gene: TRBV6-5

CDR3aa: CASSYSAGPLDNEQFF
CDR3nt: TGTGCCAGCAGTTACTCAGCGGGACCCCTAGACAATGAGCAGTTCTTC
j_gene: TRBJ2-1
d_gene: TRBD2
abundance: -
v_gene: TRBV6-6

CDR3aa: CASKMEVNTEAFF
CDR3nt: TGCGCCAGCAAAATGGAAGTGAACACTGAAGCTTTCTTT
j_gene: TRBJ1-1
d_gene: -
abundance: -
v_gene: TRBV5-1

CDR3aa: CAWTISGGAGDTQYF
CDR3nt: TGTGCCTGGACGATTAGCGGGGGGGCAGGGGATACGCAGTATTTT
j_gene: TRBJ2-3
d_gene: TRBD2
abundance: -
v_gene: TRBV30

CDR3aa: CASTEVPQETQYF
CDR3nt: TGCGCCAGCACCGAGGTCCCGCAAGAGACCCAGTACTTC
j_gene: TRBJ2-5
d_gene: -
abundance: -
v_gene: TRBV5-1

CDR3aa: CASERAPSGSYEQYF
CDR3nt: TGTGCCTCAGAAAGAGCCCCGTCTGGCTCCTACGAGCAGTACTTC
j_gene: TRBJ2-7
d_gene: -
abundance: -
v_gene: TRBV30

CDR3aa: CASRAGENTEAFF
CDR3nt: TGCGCCAGCAGAGCCGGAGAGAACACTGAAGCTTTCTTT
j_gene: TRBJ1-1
d_gene: -
abundance: -
v_gene: TRBV5-1

CDR3aa: CASSALWGYTF
CDR3nt: TGTGCCAGCAGCGCTTTGTGGGGCTACACCTTC
j_gene: TRBJ1-2
d_gene: -
abundance: -
v_gene: TRBV9

CDR3aa: CASSTRTEAVGGYTF
CDR3nt: TGTGCCAGTAGTACCAGGACAGAGGCGGTGGGTGGCTACACCTTC
j_gene: TRBJ1-2
d_gene: -
abundance: -
v_gene: TRBV19

CDR3aa: CASSVAGGMSKLFF
CDR3nt: TGTGCCAGCAGCGTGGCGGGAGGGATGAGTAAACTGTTTTTT
j_gene: TRBJ1-4
d_gene: -
abundance: -
v_gene: TRBV28

CDR3aa: CASSWIDYEQYF
CDR3nt: TGTGCCAGCAGTTGGATAGACTACGAGCAGTACTTC
j_gene: TRBJ2-7
d_gene: -
abundance: -
v_gene: TRBV28

CDR3aa: CASSEFGNEQFF
CDR3nt: TGTGCCAGCAGTGAATTTGGCAATGAGCAGTTCTTC
j_gene: TRBJ2-1
d_gene: -
abundance: -
v_gene: TRBV6-1

CDR3aa: CASSQTAGQVVLGATNEKLFF
CDR3nt: TGCGCCAGCAGCCAAACAGCGGGGCAAGTAGTCTTAGGGGCAACTAATGAAAAACTGTTTTTT
j_gene: TRBJ1-4
d_gene: -
abundance: -
v_gene: TRBV4-1

CDR3aa: CASRQVNNSPLHF
CDR3nt: TGTGCCAGCAGACAGGTTAATAATTCACCCCTCCACTTT
j_gene: TRBJ1-6
d_gene: -
abundance: -
v_gene: TRBV25-1

CDR3aa: CASSYTSGPYGEQFF
CDR3nt: TGTGCCAGCAGTTACACTAGCGGGCCCTATGGTGAGCAGTTCTTC
j_gene: TRBJ2-1
d_gene: TRBD2
abundance: -
v_gene: TRBV6-6

CDR3aa: CASSLRSGRSYEQYF
CDR3nt: TGTGCCAGCAGTTTAAGAAGCGGGAGGTCCTACGAGCAGTACTTC
j_gene: TRBJ2-7
d_gene: TRBD2
abundance: -
v_gene: TRBV27

CDR3aa: CSATHQETQYF
CDR3nt: TGCAGTGCGACACACCAAGAGACCCAGTACTTC
j_gene: TRBJ2-5
d_gene: -
abundance: -
v_gene: TRBV20-1

CDR3aa: CATSLGWQLGTEAFF
CDR3nt: TGTGCCACCAGCCTGGGGTGGCAGTTGGGCACTGAAGCTTTCTTT
j_gene: TRBJ1-1
d_gene: -
abundance: -
v_gene: TRBV15

CDR3aa: CASSQATGRYIQYF
CDR3nt: TGCGCCAGCAGCCAGGCGACAGGTCGATACATTCAGTACTTC
j_gene: TRBJ2-4
d_gene: -
abundance: -
v_gene: TRBV4-3

CDR3aa: CAGSFTSGGSYEQYF
CDR3nt: TGTGCCGGCAGTTTCACTAGCGGGGGCTCCTACGAGCAGTACTTC
j_gene: TRBJ2-7
d_gene: TRBD2
abundance: -
v_gene: TRBV27

CDR3aa: CAIMFRSGYGYTF
CDR3nt: TGTGCCATCATGTTCCGCTCGGGCTATGGCTACACCTTC
j_gene: TRBJ1-2
d_gene: -
abundance: -
v_gene: TRBV10-3

CDR3aa: CASSPEDSSGTYTQYF
CDR3nt: TGTGCCAGCTCACCAGAGGACAGTTCTGGCACATATACGCAGTATTTT
j_gene: TRBJ2-3
d_gene: -
abundance: -
v_gene: TRBV18

CDR3aa: CAISESWRADTQYF
CDR3nt: TGTGCCATCAGTGAGTCTTGGAGGGCAGATACGCAGTATTTT
j_gene: TRBJ2-3
d_gene: -
abundance: once
v_gene: TRBV10-3

CDR3aa: CASSLEFPGANVLTF
CDR3nt: TGTGCCAGCAGCTTAGAGTTCCCTGGGGCCAACGTCCTGACTTTC
j_gene: TRBJ2-6
d_gene: -
abundance: -
v_gene: TRBV7-8

CDR3aa: CASSSLGRGEETQYF
CDR3nt: TGTGCCAGCAGCTCCTTAGGTAGGGGAGAAGAGACCCAGTACTTC
j_gene: TRBJ2-5
d_gene: -
abundance: -
v_gene: TRBV6-6

CDR3aa: CASTYGGKNEQYF
CDR3nt: TGTGCCAGCACCTATGGGGGTAAAAACGAGCAGTACTTC
j_gene: TRBJ2-7
d_gene: -
abundance: -
v_gene: TRBV6-5

CDR3aa: CASSPRTGLETQYF
CDR3nt: TGTGCCAGCAGCCCCCGGACAGGGTTGGAGACCCAGTACTTC
j_gene: TRBJ2-5
d_gene: TRBD1
abundance: -
v_gene: TRBV5-6